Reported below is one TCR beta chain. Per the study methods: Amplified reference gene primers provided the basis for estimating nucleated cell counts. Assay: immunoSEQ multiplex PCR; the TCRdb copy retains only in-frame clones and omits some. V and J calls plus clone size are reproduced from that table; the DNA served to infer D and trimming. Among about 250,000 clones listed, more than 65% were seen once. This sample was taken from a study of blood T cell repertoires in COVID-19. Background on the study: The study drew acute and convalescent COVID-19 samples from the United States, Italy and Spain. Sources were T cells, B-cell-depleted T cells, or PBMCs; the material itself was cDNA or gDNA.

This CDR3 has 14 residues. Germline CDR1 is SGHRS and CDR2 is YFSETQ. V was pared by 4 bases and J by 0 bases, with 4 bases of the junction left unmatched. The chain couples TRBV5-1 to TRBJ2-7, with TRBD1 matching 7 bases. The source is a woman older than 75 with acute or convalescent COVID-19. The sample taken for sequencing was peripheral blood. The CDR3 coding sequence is TGCGCCAGCAGCGTGGGACAGATCTCCTACGAGCAGTACTTC. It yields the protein CASSVGQISYEQYF. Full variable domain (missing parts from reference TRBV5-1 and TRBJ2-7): KAGVTQTPRYLIKTRGQQVTLSCSPISGHRSVSWYQQTPGQGLQFLFEYFSETQRNKGNFPGRFSGRQFSNSRSEMNVSTLELGDSALYLCASSVGQISYEQYFGPGTRLTVT.